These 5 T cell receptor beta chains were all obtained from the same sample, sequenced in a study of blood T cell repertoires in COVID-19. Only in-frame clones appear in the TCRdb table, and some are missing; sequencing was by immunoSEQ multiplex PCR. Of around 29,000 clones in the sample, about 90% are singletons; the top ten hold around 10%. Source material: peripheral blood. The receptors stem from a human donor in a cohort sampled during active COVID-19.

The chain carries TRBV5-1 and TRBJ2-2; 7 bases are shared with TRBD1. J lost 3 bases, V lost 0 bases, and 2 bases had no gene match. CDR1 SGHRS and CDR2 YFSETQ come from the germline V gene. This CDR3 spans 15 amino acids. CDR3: CASSLAGGDTGELFF. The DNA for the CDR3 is TGCGCCAGCAGCTTGGCAGGGGGAGACACCGGGGAGCTGTTTTTT.

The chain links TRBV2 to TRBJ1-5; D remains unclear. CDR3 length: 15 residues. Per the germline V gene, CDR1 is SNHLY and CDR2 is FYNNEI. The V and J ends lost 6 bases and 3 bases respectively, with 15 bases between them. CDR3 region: CASREIYKNNQPQHF. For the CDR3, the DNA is TGTGCCAGCAGGGAGATTTACAAAAACAATCAGCCCCAGCATTTT.

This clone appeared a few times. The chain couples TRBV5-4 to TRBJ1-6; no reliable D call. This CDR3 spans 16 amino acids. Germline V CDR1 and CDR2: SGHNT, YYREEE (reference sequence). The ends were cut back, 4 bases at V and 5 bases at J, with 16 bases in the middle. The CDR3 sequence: CASSATGGRNNSPLHF. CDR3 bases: TGTGCCAGCAGCGCTACGGGAGGCAGGAATAATTCACCCCTCCACTTT. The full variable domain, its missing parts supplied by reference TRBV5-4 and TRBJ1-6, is ETGVTQSPTHLIKTRGQQVTLRCSSQSGHNTVSWYQQALGQGPQFIFQYYREEENGRGNFPPRFSGLQFPNYSSELNVNALELDDSALYLCASSATGGRNNSPLHFGNGTRLTVT.

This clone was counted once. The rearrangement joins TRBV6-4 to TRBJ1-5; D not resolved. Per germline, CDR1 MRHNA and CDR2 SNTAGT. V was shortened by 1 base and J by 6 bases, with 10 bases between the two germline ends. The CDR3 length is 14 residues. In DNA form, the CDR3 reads TGTGCCAGCAGTGACTATTATCTCGGTCAGCCCCAGCATTTT. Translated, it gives CASSDYYLGQPQHF.

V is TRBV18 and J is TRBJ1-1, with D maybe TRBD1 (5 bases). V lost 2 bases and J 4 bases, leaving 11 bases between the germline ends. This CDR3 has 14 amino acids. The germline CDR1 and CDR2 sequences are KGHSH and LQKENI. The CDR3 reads CASSPSRGGTEAFF. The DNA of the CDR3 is TGTGCCAGCTCACCATCGCGGGGCGGCACTGAAGCTTTCTTT.